These 27 T cell receptor beta chains share one sample of origin, sequenced in a study of blood T cell repertoires in COVID-19. Repertoires were generated with immunoSEQ multiplex PCR, while TCRdb's copy carries only in-frame clones and drops some. The sample shows about 300,000 clones, roughly 85% of them seen only once. Sequencing was carried out using PBMCs or T cells enriched from blood (not recorded which). Receptors were obtained from a young man who had recovered from COVID-19.

The V call is TRBV9, the J call TRBJ1-3, with 7 bases matching TRBD1. Unmatched junction bases numbered 4, after V lost 5 bases and J lost 2 bases. The CDR3 consists of 14 residues. Per the germline V gene, CDR1 is SGDLS and CDR2 is YYNGEE. CDR3 loop: CASSTQGAGNTIYF. The CDR3 coding sequence is TGTGCCAGCAGTACGCAGGGGGCTGGAAACACCATATATTTT.

The V call is TRBV5-1, the J call TRBJ1-6, with 8 bases identical to TRBD1. CDR1 SGHRS and CDR2 YFSETQ come from the germline V gene. V shed 1 base, J shed 9 bases, and the junction held 3 bases outside the gene matches. This CDR3 has 14 residues. CDR3: CASSLQQGGSPLHF. In DNA form, the CDR3 reads TGCGCCAGCAGCTTGCAACAGGGGGGTTCACCCCTCCACTTT.

This clone ranks as medium-sized. CDR3 nucleotide sequence: TGTGCCAGCAGTTACACCAGCGGGAGATTGGAGACCCAGTACTTC. Translated: CASSYTSGRLETQYF. The chain is built from TRBV6-2 or TRBV6-3 and TRBJ2-5, with 8 bases fitting TRBD2. The CDR3 is made up of 15 amino acids. CDR1 is MNHEY, CDR2 SVGEGT, per germline. The trim removed 2 bases at V and 5 bases at J, leaving 7 bases unmatched.

V gene TRBV5-1 combines with J gene TRBJ1-2, with unresolved D. V lost 4 bases and J 5 bases, leaving 15 bases between the germline ends. Germline assignment: CDR1 SGHRS and CDR2 YFSETQ. The CDR3 sequence is 14 residues long. Here the CDR3 DNA reads TGCGCCAGCAGCCCCGACGTAGCATCTTATGGCTACACCTTC. Residues: CASSPDVASYGYTF.

This clone has just one count. The chain links TRBV21-1 to TRBJ2-3; TRBD2, the table's D call, was not compared with the DNA. TRBV21-1 is a known pseudogene. This CDR3 contains 16 residues. The CDR3 DNA is TGTGCCAGCAGCAAAGCGCCTAGCGGGGGGGCAGATACGCAGTATTTT. Protein product: CASSKAPSGGADTQYF.

The gene calls are TRBV3-1 (or the pseudogene TRBV3-2) and TRBJ1-2; D remains ambiguous. Germline CDR1 and CDR2: LGHDT and YNNKEL (reference sequence). The CDR3 covers 13 residues. The V gene lost 4 bases and the J gene lost 5 bases, with 11 bases spanning the gap. Here the CDR3 reads CASSPRGGYGYTF. Here the CDR3 DNA reads TGTGCCAGCAGCCCTCGTGGAGGGTATGGCTACACCTTC.

This chain connects TRBV5-6 to TRBJ1-1; D gene uncertain. V dropped 0 bases and J dropped 11 bases, with 11 bases sitting between them. This CDR3 contains 12 residues. The germline gives CDR1 SGHDT, CDR2 YYEEEE. The CDR3 DNA is TGTGCCAGCAGCTTGGATTCGGGGATGGCTTTCTTT. This translates into CASSLDSGMAFF. The variable domain in full, completed from reference TRBV5-6 and TRBJ1-1, reads DAGVTQSPTHLIKTRGQQVTLRCSPKSGHDTVSWYQQALGQGPQFIFQYYEEEERQRGNFPDRFSGHQFPNYSSELNVNALLLGDSALYLCASSLDSGMAFFGQGTRLTVV.

Only a few counts were recorded for this clone. The rearrangement uses TRBV6-5 and TRBJ2-3; the D gene is possibly TRBD2 (6 bases). Deletions cut 6 bases from V and 3 bases from J, with 10 bases between. Per the germline V gene, CDR1 is MNHEY and CDR2 is SVGAGI. The CDR3 length is 13 residues. CDR3: CASRDGGTDTQYF. As DNA, the CDR3 is TGTGCCAGCAGGGATGGGGGGACAGATACGCAGTATTTT.

The gene calls are TRBV6-5 and TRBJ2-7; no firm D call. Germline V CDR1 and CDR2: MNHEY, SVGAGI. This CDR3 comprises 14 residues. Trimming shortened V by 0 bases and J by 1 base, and 7 bases separated the two germline ends. The chain's CDR3 is CASSYSYGSYEQYF. The CDR3 region has the DNA TGTGCCAGCAGTTACTCTTACGGTTCCTACGAGCAGTACTTC.

The rearrangement joins TRBV19 to TRBJ1-1; tentative D call: TRBD1 (5 bases). From germline, CDR1 is LNHDA and CDR2 SQIVND (reference sequence). The CDR3 spans 16 residues. V lost 5 bases, J lost 1 base, and 17 bases lay in between. The CDR3 DNA sequence: TGTGCCAGTAGTGGGGGGGGAGATGGATGGAACACTGAAGCTTTCTTT. Amino acid sequence: CASSGGGDGWNTEAFF. Based on the CDR3 plus reference TRBV19 and TRBJ1-1, the full variable domain is DGGITQSPKYLFRKEGQNVTLSCEQNLNHDAMYWYRQDPGQGLRLIYYSQIVNDFQKGDIAEGYSVSREKKESFPLTVTSAQKNPTAFYLCASSGGGDGWNTEAFFGQGTRLTVV.

The chain carries TRBV20-1 and TRBJ1-5, with 9 bases matching TRBD1. V dropped 3 bases and J dropped 0; count of bases not matched to a gene: 12. The germline V gene encodes CDR1 DFQATT and CDR2 SNEGSKA (reference sequence). The CDR3 is made up of 18 amino acids. The CDR3 protein is CSASTIRDRAYSNQPQHF. DNA of the CDR3: TGCAGTGCTAGTACGATCCGGGACAGGGCGTATAGCAATCAGCCCCAGCATTTT.

The chain couples TRBV12-3 or TRBV12-4 to TRBJ1-2; D may be TRBD1 (6 bases). The V gene lost 5 bases and the J gene lost 1 base, with 8 bases spanning the gap. The CDR3 spans 13 residues. CDR3 coding DNA: TGTGCCAGCAGTACACAGGGTAACTATGGCTACACCTTC. Translated: CASSTQGNYGYTF.

This clone was counted a single time. This chain connects TRBV5-6 to TRBJ1-5; maybe TRBD1 (6 bases). Germline V gene lookup returns CDR1 SGHDT and CDR2 YYEEEE. The CDR3 is made up of 14 amino acids. Trimming took off 1 base at V and 4 bases at J, with 9 bases between the two ends. The CDR3 DNA is TGTGCCAGCAGCTTGAACAGGGCGAATCAGCCCCAGCATTTT. Its protein is CASSLNRANQPQHF.

The chain combines TRBV13 with TRBJ2-7, with 9 positions matching TRBD1. V trimming: 5 bases; J trimming: 4 bases; junction bases outside the gene matches: 9. Germline V gene sequence: CDR1 PRHDT, CDR2 FYEKMQ (reference sequence). This CDR3 region has 15 residues. DNA for the CDR3: TGTGCCAGCAGCCAACAGGGGGCAGAGAGGTACGAGCAGTACTTC. Amino acid sequence: CASSQQGAERYEQYF.

V usage is TRBV9 and J usage is TRBJ2-5, with D tentatively TRBD2 (7 bases). Germline-derived CDR1 and CDR2 are SGDLS and YYNGEE. The CDR3 length is 14 residues. V was trimmed by 4 bases and J by 4 bases, leaving 14 bases between them. The CDR3 DNA is TGTGCCAGCAGCCCCGGCGGGGGCAGAGAGACCCAGTACTTC. This translates into CASSPGGGRETQYF.

V and J are TRBV5-4 and TRBJ1-1; tentative D call: TRBD1 (5 bases). V dropped 3 bases and J dropped 0 bases, with 15 bases sitting between them. This CDR3 is 16 amino acids long. Per the germline V gene, CDR1 is SGHNT and CDR2 is YYREEE (reference sequence). The CDR3 reads CASSSAGYRMNTEAFF. The CDR3 DNA reads TGTGCCAGCAGCTCGGCGGGGTACAGGATGAACACTGAAGCTTTCTTT.

The chain couples TRBV3-1 (or the pseudogene TRBV3-2) to TRBJ1-1; 7 bases are shared with TRBD1. J gave up 9 bases and V 2 bases, and 12 bases lay outside the gene matches. In germline, CDR1 is LGHDT, CDR2 YNNKEL (reference sequence). This CDR3 comprises 15 residues. DNA of the CDR3: TGTGCCAGCAGCCAATTTACCCTCACGACAGGGAAAGCTTTCTTT. It yields the protein CASSQFTLTTGKAFF.

This rearrangement joins TRBV6-1 to TRBJ1-4, with 10 positions matching TRBD1. CDR1 MNHNS and CDR2 SASEGT come from the germline V gene. The CDR3 is made up of 18 amino acids. V lost 2 bases, J lost 7 bases, and 13 bases stayed unmatched. CDR3 sequence (DNA): TGTGCCAGCAGTGAAAGAGAGGGGACAGGGGATGGGGGTGAAAAACTGTTTTTT. Its translation is CASSEREGTGDGGEKLFF.

The chain employs TRBV15 and TRBJ1-2, with 8 bases lining up with TRBD1. The CDR3 runs 13 residues. Germline CDR1 is LNHNV and CDR2 is YYDKDF (reference sequence). The J segment lost 8 bases and the V segment lost 2 bases, leaving 4 bases of the junction unmatched. CDR3 DNA: TGTGCCACCAGCAGAAACAGGGGGGACGGCTACACCTTC. Protein: CATSRNRGDGYTF.

The chain has TRBV5-1 and TRBJ1-2, with 9 bases aligning to TRBD1. This CDR3 is 14 amino acids long. Trimming at V came to 3 bases and at J to 6 bases, leaving 6 bases not matched to a gene. Germline values: CDR1 SGHRS, CDR2 YFSETQ. In DNA form, the CDR3 reads TGCGCCAGCAGCTCTGGGACAGGGTTTGATGGCTACACCTTC. It translates to CASSSGTGFDGYTF.

The genes are TRBV10-2 and TRBJ2-2; TRBD2 aligns across 8 bases. The V gene end was trimmed by 6 bases and the J gene end by 2 bases; junction bases not matched to a gene: 8. The CDR3 spans 16 residues. The germline gives CDR1 WSHSY, CDR2 SAAADI. CDR3 amino acids: CASRQRGGYNTGELFF. The CDR3 DNA is TGCGCCAGCAGACAACGGGGGGGGTATAACACCGGGGAGCTGTTTTTT.

This rearrangement joins TRBV25-1 to TRBJ2-2; the match to TRBD2 covers 11 bases. The ends lost 6 bases at V and 6 bases at J; junction bases unmatched: 12. CDR3 length: 17 amino acids. Germline CDR1 is MGHDK and CDR2 is SYGVNS. The CDR3 loop is CASRYDHLAGGPGELFF. CDR3 DNA sequence: TGTGCCAGCAGATACGACCATCTAGCGGGGGGTCCCGGGGAGCTGTTTTTT.

The chain has TRBV3-1 (or the pseudogene TRBV3-2) and TRBJ2-2; no clear D gene. Trimming stripped 2 bases from V and 7 bases from J, with 5 bases between. The germline V gene encodes CDR1 LGHDT and CDR2 YNNKEL (reference sequence). The CDR3 extends over 12 amino acids. This CDR3 reads CASSQMSGELFF. The CDR3 DNA reads as TGTGCCAGCAGCCAAATGAGCGGGGAGCTGTTTTTT.

J is TRBJ2-5 and V is TRBV5-1, with 8 nucleotides matching TRBD2. Trimming removed 0 bases from V and 5 bases from J; junction bases left unmatched: 15. CDR1 is SGHRS, CDR2 YFSETQ, per germline. The CDR3 contains 18 residues. The CDR3: CASSLAASGGPFGETQYF. DNA for the CDR3: TGCGCCAGCAGCTTGGCCGCGAGCGGGGGCCCCTTTGGGGAGACCCAGTACTTC.

V is TRBV5-6 and J is TRBJ2-5, with a tentative D call TRBD1 (6 bases). Trimming shortened V by 5 bases and J by 8 bases, and 19 bases separated the two germline ends. Germline V CDR1 and CDR2: SGHDT, YYEEEE. This CDR3 spans 14 amino acids. The CDR3 nucleotides read TGTGCCAGCAGAACCGGGACACCCGTTGTAACCCAGTACTTC. It is translated as CASRTGTPVVTQYF.

DNA for the CDR3: TGTGCCAGCACCTCGGACATTCGGGAGCAGTACTTC. It translates to CASTSDIREQYF. The chain carries TRBV12-3 or TRBV12-4 and TRBJ2-7, with D possibly being TRBD1 (5 bases). The CDR3 is 12 amino acids. With 7 bases removed from V and 7 bases from J, the gap between germline ends came to 14 bases.

The chain couples TRBV19 to TRBJ2-2; weak D call: TRBD2 (7 bases). Trimming took 7 bases from V and 6 from J, leaving 21 bases between them. The CDR3 runs to 16 residues. CDR1 and CDR2 (germline): LNHDA, SQIVND (reference sequence). CDR3 sequence: CASTREEGGRPGELFF. CDR3 coding DNA: TGTGCCAGTACCAGGGAGGAGGGGGGGCGCCCCGGGGAGCTGTTTTTT.